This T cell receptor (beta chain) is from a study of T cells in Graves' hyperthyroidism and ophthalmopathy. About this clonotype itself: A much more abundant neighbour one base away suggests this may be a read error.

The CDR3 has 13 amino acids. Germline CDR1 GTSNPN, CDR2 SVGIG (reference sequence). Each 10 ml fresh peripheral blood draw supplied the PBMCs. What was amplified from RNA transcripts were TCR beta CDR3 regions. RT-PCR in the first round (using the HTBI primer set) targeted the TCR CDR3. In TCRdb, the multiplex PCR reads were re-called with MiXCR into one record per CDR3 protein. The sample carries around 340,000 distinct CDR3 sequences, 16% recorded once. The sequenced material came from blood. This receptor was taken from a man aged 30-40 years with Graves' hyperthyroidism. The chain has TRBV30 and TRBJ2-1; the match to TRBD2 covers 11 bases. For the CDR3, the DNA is TGTGCCTGGGGGACTAGCGGCAACAATGAGCGGTTCTTC. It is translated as CAWGTSGNNERFF.